This TCR beta chain was documented in a study of cytomegalovirus exposure and HLA in healthy donors. At the level of the study: Genetic ancestry analysis placed approximately 80% of the roughly 400 donors that were genotyped in the Caucasian-associated cluster.

V lost 4 bases and J 8 bases, leaving 9 bases between the germline ends. There are 13 residues in the CDR3. CDR1 is MNHEY and CDR2 is SMNVEV in the germline V gene (reference sequence). In the PCR, 60 Vbeta and 13 Jbeta primers were used. The method was immunoSEQ multiplex PCR; TCRdb's version includes in-frame clones alone and lacks a portion of them. The sample has approximately 85,000 clones, around 62% seen once. Sequenced sample: PBMCs. The receptor was isolated from a woman aged 25-40 years in good health and CMV-seropositive. The rearrangement joins TRBV27 to TRBJ1-6; weak D call: TRBD1 (5 bases). The CDR3 protein is CASSSGLDSPLHF. The CDR3 nucleotides read TGTGCCAGCAGTTCGGGACTGGATTCACCCCTCCACTTT.